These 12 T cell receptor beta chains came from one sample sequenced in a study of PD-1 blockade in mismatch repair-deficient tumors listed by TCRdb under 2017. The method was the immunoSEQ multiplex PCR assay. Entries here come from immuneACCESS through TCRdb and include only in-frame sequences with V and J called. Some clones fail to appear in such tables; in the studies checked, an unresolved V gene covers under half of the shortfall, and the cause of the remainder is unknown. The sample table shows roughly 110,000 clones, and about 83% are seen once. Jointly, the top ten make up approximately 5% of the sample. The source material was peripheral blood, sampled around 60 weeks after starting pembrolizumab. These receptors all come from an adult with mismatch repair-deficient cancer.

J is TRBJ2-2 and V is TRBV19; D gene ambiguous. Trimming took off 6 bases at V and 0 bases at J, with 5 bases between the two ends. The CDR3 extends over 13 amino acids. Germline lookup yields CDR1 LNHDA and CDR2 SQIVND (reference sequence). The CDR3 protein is CASRDPNTGELFF. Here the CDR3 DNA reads TGTGCCAGTAGAGACCCGAACACCGGGGAGCTGTTTTTT. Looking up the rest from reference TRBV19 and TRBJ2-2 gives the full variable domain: DGGITQSPKYLFRKEGQNVTLSCEQNLNHDAMYWYRQDPGQGLRLIYYSQIVNDFQKGDIAEGYSVSREKKESFPLTVTSAQKNPTAFYLCASRDPNTGELFFGEGSRLTVL.

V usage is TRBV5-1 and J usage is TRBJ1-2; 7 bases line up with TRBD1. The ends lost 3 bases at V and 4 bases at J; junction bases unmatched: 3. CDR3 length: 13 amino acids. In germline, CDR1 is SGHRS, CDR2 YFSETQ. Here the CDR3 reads CASSSGDSYGYTF. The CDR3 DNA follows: TGCGCCAGCAGCTCTGGGGACAGCTATGGCTACACCTTC.

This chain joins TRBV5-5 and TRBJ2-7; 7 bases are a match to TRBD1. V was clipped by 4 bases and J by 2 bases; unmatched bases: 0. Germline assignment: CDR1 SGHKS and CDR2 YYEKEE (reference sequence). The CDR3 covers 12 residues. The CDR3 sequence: CASSQGAYEQYF. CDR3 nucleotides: TGTGCCAGCAGCCAGGGGGCCTACGAGCAGTACTTC.

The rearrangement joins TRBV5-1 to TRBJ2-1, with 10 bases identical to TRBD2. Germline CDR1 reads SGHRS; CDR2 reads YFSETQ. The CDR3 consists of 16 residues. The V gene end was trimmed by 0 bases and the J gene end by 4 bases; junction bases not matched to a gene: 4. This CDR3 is CASSLEGLANYNEQFF. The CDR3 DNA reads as TGCGCCAGCAGCTTGGAGGGACTAGCGAATTACAATGAGCAGTTCTTC.

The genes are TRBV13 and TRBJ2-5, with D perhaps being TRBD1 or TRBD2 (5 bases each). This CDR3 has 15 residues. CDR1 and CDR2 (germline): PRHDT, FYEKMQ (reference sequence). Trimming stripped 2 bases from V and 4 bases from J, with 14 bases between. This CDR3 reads CASSLRGLGPETQYF. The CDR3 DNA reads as TGTGCCAGCAGCTTAAGAGGGTTGGGGCCAGAGACCCAGTACTTC. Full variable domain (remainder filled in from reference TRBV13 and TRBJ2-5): AAGVIQSPRHLIKEKRETATLKCYPIPRHDTVYWYQQGPGQDPQFLISFYEKMQSDKGSIPDRFSAQQFSDYHSELNMSSLELGDSALYFCASSLRGLGPETQYFGPGTRLLVL.

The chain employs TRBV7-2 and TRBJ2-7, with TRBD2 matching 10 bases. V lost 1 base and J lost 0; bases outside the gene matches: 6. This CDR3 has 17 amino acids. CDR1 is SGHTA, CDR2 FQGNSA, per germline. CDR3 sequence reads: CASSLVAGGPSSYEQYF. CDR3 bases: TGTGCCAGCAGCTTAGTAGCGGGAGGCCCTTCCTCCTACGAGCAGTACTTC.

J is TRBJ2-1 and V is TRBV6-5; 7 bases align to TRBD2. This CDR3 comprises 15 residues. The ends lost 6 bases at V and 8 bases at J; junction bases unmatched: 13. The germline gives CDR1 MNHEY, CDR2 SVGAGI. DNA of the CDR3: TGTGCCAGCAGACACCCCGGCGGGAGTAGGTATGAGCAGTTCTTC. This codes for CASRHPGGSRYEQFF.

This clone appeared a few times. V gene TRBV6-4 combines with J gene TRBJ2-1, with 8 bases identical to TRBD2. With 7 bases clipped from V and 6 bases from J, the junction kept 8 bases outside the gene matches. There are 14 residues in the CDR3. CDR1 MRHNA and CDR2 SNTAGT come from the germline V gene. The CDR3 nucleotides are TGTGCCAGCACCCCGGGGGGGGCAAGCAATGAGCAGTTCTTC. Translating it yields CASTPGGASNEQFF.

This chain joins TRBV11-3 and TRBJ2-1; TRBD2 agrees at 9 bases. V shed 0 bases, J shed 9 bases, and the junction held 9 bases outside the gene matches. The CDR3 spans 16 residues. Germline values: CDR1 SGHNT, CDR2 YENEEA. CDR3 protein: CASSLDLASGKGEQFF. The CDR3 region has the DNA TGTGCCAGCAGCTTAGATTTGGCTAGCGGGAAGGGTGAGCAGTTCTTC.

The DNA of the CDR3 is TGTGCCAGCAGCGTAATACCGGGGCGCAACACAGATACGCAGTATTTT. It yields the protein CASSVIPGRNTDTQYF. The chain joins TRBV9 to TRBJ2-3; D could derive from TRBD1 or TRBD2 (5 bases each). Germline V gene lookup returns CDR1 SGDLS and CDR2 YYNGEE. V was trimmed by 1 base and J by 2 bases, leaving 14 bases between them. The CDR3 has 16 amino acids.

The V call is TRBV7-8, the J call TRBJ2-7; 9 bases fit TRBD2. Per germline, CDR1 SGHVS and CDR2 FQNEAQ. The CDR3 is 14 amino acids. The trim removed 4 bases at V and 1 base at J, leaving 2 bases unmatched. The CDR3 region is CASSSTSGSYEQYF. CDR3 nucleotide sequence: TGTGCCAGCAGCTCGACTAGCGGTTCCTACGAGCAGTACTTC.

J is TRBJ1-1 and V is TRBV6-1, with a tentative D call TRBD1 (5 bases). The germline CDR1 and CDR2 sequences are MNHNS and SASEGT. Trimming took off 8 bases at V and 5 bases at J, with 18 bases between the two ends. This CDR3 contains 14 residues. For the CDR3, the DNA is TGTGCCAGCCAGGCCGGGGGTTCTCGGACTGAAGCTTTCTTT. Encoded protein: CASQAGGSRTEAFF.